This T cell receptor beta chain is from a study of post-analysis software for immune sequencing data. Across the study: Recorded subtypes: relapsing-remitting, secondary progressive, progressive-relapsing; some patients unannotated. Study observations and caveats: There were five TRBV segments more frequent in patients than controls, and TRBV5-6, TRBV5-1 and TRBV20-1 were among them. The authors found that F measure strongly co-clustered same-batch samples.

cDNA libraries of TCR beta carried unique molecular identifiers. Starting from approximately 1 to 10 million T cells, the study yielded about 540,000 cDNA molecules. TCRdb re-derived calls from the PCR reads in MiXCR, one entry per CDR3 protein. The sample has about 820,000 distinct CDR3 sequences, roughly 58% seen once. Trimming pared 0 bases from V and 2 bases from J, leaving 11 bases between. Germline V gives CDR1 DFQATT, CDR2 SNEGSKA (reference sequence). CDR3 length: 14 residues. In its sample, this clonotype was seen a few times. Its specificity is unknown. This receptor was identified in a girl aged 10-17 years with multiple sclerosis. The chain couples TRBV20-1 to TRBJ2-7, with D perhaps TRBD2 (6 bases). Sample: blood. CDR3 sequence (DNA): TGCAGTGCTAGAGATCAGGGCGGGACCTACGAGCAGTACTTC. It specifies CSARDQGGTYEQYF.